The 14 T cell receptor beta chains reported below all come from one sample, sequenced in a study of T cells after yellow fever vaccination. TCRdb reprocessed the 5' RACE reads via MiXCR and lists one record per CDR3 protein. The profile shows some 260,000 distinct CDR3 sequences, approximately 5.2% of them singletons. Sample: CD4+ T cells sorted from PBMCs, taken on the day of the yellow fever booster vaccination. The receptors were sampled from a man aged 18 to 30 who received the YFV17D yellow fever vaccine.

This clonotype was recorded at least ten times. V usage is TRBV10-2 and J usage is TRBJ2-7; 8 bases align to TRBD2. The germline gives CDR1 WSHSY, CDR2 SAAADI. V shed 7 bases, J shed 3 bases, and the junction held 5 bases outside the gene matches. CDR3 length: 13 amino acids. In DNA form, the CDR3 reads TGCGCCAGCACCGGGGGGGCCAGCTACGAGCAGTACTTC. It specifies CASTGGASYEQYF.

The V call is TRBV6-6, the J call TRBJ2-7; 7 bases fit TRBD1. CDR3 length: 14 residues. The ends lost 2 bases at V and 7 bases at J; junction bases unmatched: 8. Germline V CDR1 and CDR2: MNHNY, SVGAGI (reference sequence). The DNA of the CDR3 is TGTGCCAGCAGTTACACTCAGACAGGGTGGGAGCAGTACGTC. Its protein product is CASSYTQTGWEQYV.

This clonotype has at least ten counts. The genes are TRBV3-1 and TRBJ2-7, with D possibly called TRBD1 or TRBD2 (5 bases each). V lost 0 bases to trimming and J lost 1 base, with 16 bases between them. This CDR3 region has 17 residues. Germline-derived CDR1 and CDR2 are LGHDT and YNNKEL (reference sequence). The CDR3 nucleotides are TGTGCCAGCAGCCAAGAGTGGGGGTTGGTAGGGTCCTACGAGCAGTACTTC. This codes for CASSQEWGLVGSYEQYF.

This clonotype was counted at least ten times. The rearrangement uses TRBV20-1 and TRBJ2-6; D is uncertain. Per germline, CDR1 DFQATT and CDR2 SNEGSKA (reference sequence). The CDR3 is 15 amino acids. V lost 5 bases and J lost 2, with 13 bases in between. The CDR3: CSALGRGAGANVLTF. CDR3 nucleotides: TGCAGTGCTTTGGGCCGTGGAGCTGGGGCCAACGTCCTGACTTTC.

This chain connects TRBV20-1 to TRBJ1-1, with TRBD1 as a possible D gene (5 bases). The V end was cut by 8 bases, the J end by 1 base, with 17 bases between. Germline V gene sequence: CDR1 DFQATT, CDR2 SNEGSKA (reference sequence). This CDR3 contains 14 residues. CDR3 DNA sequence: TGCAGTACCAACAACCCCAGGGCGAACACTGAAGCTTTCTTT. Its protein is CSTNNPRANTEAFF.

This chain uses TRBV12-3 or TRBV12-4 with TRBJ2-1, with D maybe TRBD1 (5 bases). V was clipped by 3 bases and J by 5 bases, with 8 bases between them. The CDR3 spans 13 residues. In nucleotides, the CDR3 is TGTGCCAGCAGTTTTGGCAGGGACAATGAGCAGTTCTTC. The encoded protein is CASSFGRDNEQFF.

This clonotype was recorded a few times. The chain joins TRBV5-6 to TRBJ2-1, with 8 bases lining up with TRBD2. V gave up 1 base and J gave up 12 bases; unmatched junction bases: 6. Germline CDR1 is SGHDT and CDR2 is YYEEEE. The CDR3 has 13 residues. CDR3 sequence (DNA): TGTGCCAGCAGCTTGATAGCGCGGGGGGTGCAGTTCTTC. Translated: CASSLIARGVQFF.

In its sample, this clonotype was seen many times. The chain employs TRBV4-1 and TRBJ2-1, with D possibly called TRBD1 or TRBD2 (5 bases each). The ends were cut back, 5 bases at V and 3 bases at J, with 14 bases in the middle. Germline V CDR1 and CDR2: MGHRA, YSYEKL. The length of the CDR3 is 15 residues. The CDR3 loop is CASSGGPRGYNEQFF. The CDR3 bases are TGCGCCAGCAGCGGGGGACCAAGGGGCTACAATGAGCAGTTCTTC.

The CDR3 is CAVGTEGNQPQHF. The CDR3 coding sequence is TGTGCCGTCGGGACAGAAGGCAATCAGCCCCAGCATTTT. The chain couples TRBV10-3 to TRBJ1-5, with TRBD1 matching 7 bases. With 11 bases clipped from V and 2 bases from J, the junction kept 6 bases outside the gene matches. Germline V gene data show CDR1 as ENHRY and CDR2 as SYGVKD. The CDR3 runs to 13 residues.

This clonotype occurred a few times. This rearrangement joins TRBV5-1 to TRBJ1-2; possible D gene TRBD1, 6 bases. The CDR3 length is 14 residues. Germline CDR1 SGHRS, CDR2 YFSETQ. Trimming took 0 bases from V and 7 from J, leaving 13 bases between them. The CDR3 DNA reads TGCGCCAGCAGCTTGGAGGGGGGAGATGGTGGCTACACCTTC. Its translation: CASSLEGGDGGYTF.

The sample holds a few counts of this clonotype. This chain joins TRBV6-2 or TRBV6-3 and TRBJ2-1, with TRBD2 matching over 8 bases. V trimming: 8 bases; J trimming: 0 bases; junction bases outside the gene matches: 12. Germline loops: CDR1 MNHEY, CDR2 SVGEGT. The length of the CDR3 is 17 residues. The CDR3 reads CASQRGTRPNSYNEQFF. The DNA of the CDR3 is TGTGCCAGCCAGCGGGGGACCCGGCCGAACTCCTACAATGAGCAGTTCTTC.

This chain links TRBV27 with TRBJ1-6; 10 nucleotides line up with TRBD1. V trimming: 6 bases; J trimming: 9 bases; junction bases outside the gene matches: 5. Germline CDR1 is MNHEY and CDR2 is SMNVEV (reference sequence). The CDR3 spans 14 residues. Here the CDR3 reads CASSLDRGLSPLHF. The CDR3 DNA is TGTGCCAGCAGCTTAGACAGGGGGCTTTCACCCCTCCACTTT.

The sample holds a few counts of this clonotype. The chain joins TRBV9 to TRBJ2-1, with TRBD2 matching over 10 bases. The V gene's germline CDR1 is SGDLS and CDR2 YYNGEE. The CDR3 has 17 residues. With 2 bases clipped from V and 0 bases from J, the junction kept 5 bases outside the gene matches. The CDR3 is CASSVTSGADSYNEQFF. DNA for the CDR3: TGTGCCAGCAGCGTCACTAGCGGGGCCGACTCCTACAATGAGCAGTTCTTC.

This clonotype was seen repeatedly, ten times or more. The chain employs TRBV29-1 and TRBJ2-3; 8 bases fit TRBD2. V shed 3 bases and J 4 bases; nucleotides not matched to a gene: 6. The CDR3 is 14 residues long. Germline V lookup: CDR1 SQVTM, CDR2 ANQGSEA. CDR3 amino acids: CSVEIVLAADTQYF. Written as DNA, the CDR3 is TGCAGCGTTGAGATTGTACTAGCGGCAGATACGCAGTATTTT.